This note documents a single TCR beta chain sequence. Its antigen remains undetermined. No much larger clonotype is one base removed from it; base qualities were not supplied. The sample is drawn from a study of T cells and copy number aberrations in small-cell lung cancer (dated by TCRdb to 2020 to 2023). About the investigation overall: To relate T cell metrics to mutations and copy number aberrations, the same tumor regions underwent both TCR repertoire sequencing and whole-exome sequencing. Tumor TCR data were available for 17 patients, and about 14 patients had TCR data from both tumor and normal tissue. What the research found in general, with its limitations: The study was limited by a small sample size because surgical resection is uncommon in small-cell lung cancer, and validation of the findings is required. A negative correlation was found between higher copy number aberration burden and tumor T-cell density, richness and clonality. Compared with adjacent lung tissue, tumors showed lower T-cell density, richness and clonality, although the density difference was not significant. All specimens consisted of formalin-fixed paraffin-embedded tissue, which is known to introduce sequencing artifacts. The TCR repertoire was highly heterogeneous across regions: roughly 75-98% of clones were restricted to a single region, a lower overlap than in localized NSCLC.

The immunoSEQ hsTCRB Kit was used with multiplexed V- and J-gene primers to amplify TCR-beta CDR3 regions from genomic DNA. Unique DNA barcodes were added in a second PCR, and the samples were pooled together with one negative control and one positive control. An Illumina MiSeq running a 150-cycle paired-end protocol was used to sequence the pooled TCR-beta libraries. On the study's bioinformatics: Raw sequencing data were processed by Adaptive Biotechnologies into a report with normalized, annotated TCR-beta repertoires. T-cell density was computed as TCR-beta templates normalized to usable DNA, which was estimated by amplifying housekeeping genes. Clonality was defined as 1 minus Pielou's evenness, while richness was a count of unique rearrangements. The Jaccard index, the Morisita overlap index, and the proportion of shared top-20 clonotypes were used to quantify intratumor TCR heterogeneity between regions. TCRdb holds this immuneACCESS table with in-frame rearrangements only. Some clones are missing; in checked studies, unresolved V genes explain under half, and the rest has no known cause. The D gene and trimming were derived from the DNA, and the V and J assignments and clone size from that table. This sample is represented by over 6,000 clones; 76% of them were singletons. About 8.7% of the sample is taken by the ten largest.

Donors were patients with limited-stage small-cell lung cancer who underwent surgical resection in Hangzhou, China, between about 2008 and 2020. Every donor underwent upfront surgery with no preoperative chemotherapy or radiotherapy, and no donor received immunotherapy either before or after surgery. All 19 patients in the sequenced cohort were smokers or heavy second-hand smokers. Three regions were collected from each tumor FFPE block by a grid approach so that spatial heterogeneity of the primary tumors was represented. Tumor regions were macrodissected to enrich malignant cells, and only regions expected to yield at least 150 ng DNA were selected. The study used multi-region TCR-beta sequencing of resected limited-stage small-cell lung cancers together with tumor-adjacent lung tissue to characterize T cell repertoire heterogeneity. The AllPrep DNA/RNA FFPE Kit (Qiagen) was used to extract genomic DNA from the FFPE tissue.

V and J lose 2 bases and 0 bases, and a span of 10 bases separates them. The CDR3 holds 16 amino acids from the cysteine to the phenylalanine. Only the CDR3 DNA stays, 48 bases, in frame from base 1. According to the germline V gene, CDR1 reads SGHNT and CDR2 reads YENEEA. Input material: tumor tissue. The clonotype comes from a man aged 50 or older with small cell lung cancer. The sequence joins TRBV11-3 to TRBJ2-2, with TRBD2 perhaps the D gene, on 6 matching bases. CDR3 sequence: CASSLLAGTNTGELFF. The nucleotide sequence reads TGTGCCAGCAGCTTATTGGCGGGGACGAACACCGGGGAGCTGTTTTTT.